This TCR beta chain originates from a study of cytomegalovirus exposure and HLA in healthy donors. The PCR made use of 60 Vbeta and 13 Jbeta primers. Generated by immunoSEQ multiplex PCR, the TCRdb table keeps only in-frame clones and is missing some. The sample lists some 120,000 clones, roughly 80% seen once, with 1.4% to 1.5% in the top ten. This clone showed up just once. The sequence derives from a woman under 30 in good health and CMV-seronegative. Sequenced material: PBMCs.

This CDR3 is CASSYRGGRGQETQYF. The CDR3 nucleotides read TGTGCCAGCAGTTACCGGGGGGGCCGGGGGCAAGAGACCCAGTACTTC. The rearrangement uses TRBV6-5 and TRBJ2-5, with 8 bases identical to TRBD2. Germline loops: CDR1 MNHEY, CDR2 SVGAGI. Trimming cost V 2 bases and J 2 bases; bases outside gene matches: 7. The CDR3 totals 16 residues.